These 9 T cell receptor beta chains were all obtained from the same sample, sequenced in a study of cytomegalovirus exposure and HLA in healthy donors. The PCR was carried out with 60 Vbeta primers and 13 Jbeta primers. Profiling relied on immunoSEQ multiplex PCR, and the TCRdb table lists in-frame clones only, not all of them. This sample has roughly 200,000 clones, with 70% to 80% found just once. The sample taken for sequencing was PBMCs. These receptors all come from a man aged 25 to 40 in good health and CMV-seronegative.

The CDR3 bases are TGTGCCAGCAGTTCCCTAGCGGGAGGGTTGAATACGCAGTATTTT. Translated, it gives CASSSLAGGLNTQYF. This chain uses TRBV6-5 with TRBJ2-3; TRBD2 aligns across 12 bases. The germline V gene encodes CDR1 MNHEY and CDR2 SVGAGI. This CDR3 is 15 amino acids long. The trim removed 4 bases at V and 7 bases at J, leaving 6 bases unmatched.

The chain recombines TRBV28 with TRBJ2-5, with TRBD2 identical over 7 bases. The length of the CDR3 is 14 residues. With V trimmed by 3 bases and J by 3 bases, 4 bases remained unmatched. The germline CDR1 and CDR2 sequences are MDHEN and SYDVKM. This CDR3 reads CASSFAGVEETQYF. DNA for the CDR3: TGTGCCAGCAGTTTTGCGGGAGTGGAAGAGACCCAGTACTTC.

This chain connects TRBV7-9 to TRBJ2-7, with TRBD1 matching over 9 bases. Looked up from germline, CDR1 is SEHNR and CDR2 is FQNEAQ (reference sequence). V lost 2 bases to trimming and J lost 3 bases; unmatched junction nucleotides: 8. CDR3 length: 16 amino acids. The CDR3 DNA is TGTGCCAGCAGCTTACCAACCGGGACAGGGAGCTACGAGCAGTACTTC. Translation: CASSLPTGTGSYEQYF. The variable domain in full, with the rest retrieved from reference TRBV7-9 and TRBJ2-7, is DTGVSQNPRHKITKRGQNVTFRCDPISEHNRLYWYRQTLGQGPEFLTYFQNEAQLEKSRLLSDRFSAERPKGSFSTLEIQRTEQGDSAMYLCASSLPTGTGSYEQYFGPGTRLTVT.

As for this clone: The same CDR3 is also encoded by other DNA sequences in this sample. The chain is built from TRBV2 and TRBJ2-1; 9 bases fit TRBD2. With V trimmed by 8 bases and J by 5 bases, 4 bases remained unmatched. This CDR3 comprises 13 residues. CDR1 is SNHLY, CDR2 FYNNEI, per germline. Here the CDR3 reads CASRLAGNNEQFF. The CDR3 DNA reads TGTGCCAGCCGGCTAGCGGGAAACAATGAGCAGTTCTTC.

The chain recombines TRBV5-1 with TRBJ2-3; 10 bases match TRBD2. The length of the CDR3 is 15 residues. Trimming cost V 7 bases and J 5 bases; bases outside gene matches: 10. Germline assignment: CDR1 SGHRS and CDR2 YFSETQ. CDR3 coding DNA: TGCGCCAGCCTGCTTTCAGGGACTAGCGTAGATACGCAGTATTTT. This codes for CASLLSGTSVDTQYF.

CDR3 amino acids: CASSPTGLGQPQHF. CDR3 sequence (DNA): TGTGCCAGCTCACCGACAGGGCTGGGTCAGCCCCAGCATTTT. The chain joins TRBV18 to TRBJ1-5, with 7 bases that match TRBD1. V shed 3 bases, J shed 6 bases, and the junction held 5 bases outside the gene matches. The germline gives CDR1 KGHSH, CDR2 LQKENI. This CDR3 has 14 amino acids.

This rearrangement joins TRBV7-6 to TRBJ2-2; the match to TRBD2 covers 9 bases. The V gene's germline CDR1 is SGHVS and CDR2 FNYEAQ. The CDR3 is 16 residues long. The J segment lost 5 bases and the V segment lost 4 bases, leaving 8 bases of the junction unmatched. The CDR3 coding sequence is TGTGCCAGCAGCTCGATAGCGGGAGTCTGGACCGGGGAGCTGTTTTTT. Amino acid sequence: CASSSIAGVWTGELFF. Based on the CDR3 plus reference TRBV7-6 and TRBJ2-2, the full variable domain is GAGVSQSPRYKVTKRGQDVALRCDPISGHVSLYWYRQALGQGPEFLTYFNYEAQQDKSGLPNDRFSAERPEGSISTLTIQRTEQRDSAMYRCASSSIAGVWTGELFFGEGSRLTVL.

The count of this clone is one. The chain has TRBV27 and TRBJ2-7; 11 positions match TRBD2. Germline trimming cut 1 base from V and 0 bases from J; bases unmatched to any gene: 2. Germline CDR1 and CDR2: MNHEY and SMNVEV (reference sequence). The CDR3 contains 16 residues. The CDR3 loop reads CASSLLGLAASYEQYF. In nucleotides, the CDR3 is TGTGCCAGCAGTTTATTGGGACTAGCGGCCTCCTACGAGCAGTACTTC.

This rearrangement joins TRBV28 to TRBJ2-7; unclear D gene. The ends were cut back, 7 bases at V and 0 bases at J, with 7 bases in the middle. CDR1 MDHEN and CDR2 SYDVKM come from the germline V gene. The CDR3 length is 12 residues. The CDR3: CASTTSSYEQYF. The CDR3 nucleotides read TGTGCCAGCACTACGAGCTCCTACGAGCAGTACTTC. Looking up the rest from reference TRBV28 and TRBJ2-7 gives the full variable domain: DVKVTQSSRYLVKRTGEKVFLECVQDMDHENMFWYRQDPGLGLRLIYFSYDVKMKEKGDIPEGYSVSREKKERFSLILESASTNQTSMYLCASTTSSYEQYFGPGTRLTVT.